The subject of this entry is one T cell receptor (beta chain). This entry comes from a study of cytomegalovirus exposure and HLA in healthy donors. The CDR3 is 16 amino acids. CDR1 and CDR2 from the germline V gene are SGDLS and YYNGEE. V was clipped by 0 bases and J by 3 bases; unmatched bases: 7. Clones were sequenced by immunoSEQ multiplex PCR, and TCRdb holds only the in-frame ones, with some missing. The table lists approximately 300,000 clones, just over 85% of them singletons. The material sequenced was PBMCs. This TCR derives from a woman aged 18-29 years in good health and CMV-seronegative. V usage is TRBV9 and J usage is TRBJ2-7; 9 bases align to TRBD2. The DNA of the CDR3 is TGTGCCAGCAGCGTAGGTCCATCTAGCGGGGTCTACGAGCAGTACTTC. Residues: CASSVGPSSGVYEQYF.